This entry lists 30 T cell receptor beta chains sequenced from one sample in a study of T cells in Graves' hyperthyroidism and ophthalmopathy. There were TCR beta CDR3 regions amplified from RNA transcripts. When the TCR CDR3 underwent first-round RT-PCR, the HTBI primer set was used. MiXCR, run by TCRdb on the multiplex PCR reads, gives a single entry per CDR3 protein. The table includes hundreds of thousands of distinct CDR3 sequences, more than 15% detected once. The sequenced sample consisted of blood. These receptors originate from a woman aged 18-29 years with Graves' ophthalmopathy.

This clonotype was detected only a few times. The J gene is TRBJ2-1, the V gene TRBV4-3, with 13 bases aligning to TRBD2. CDR3 length: 17 residues. With V trimmed by 3 bases and J by 6 bases, 8 bases remained unmatched. Germline CDR1 is LGHNA and CDR2 is YSLEER. The CDR3 sequence: CASSQGLAGSGANEQFF. CDR3 nucleotide sequence: TGCGCCAGCAGCCAGGGACTAGCGGGAAGTGGCGCCAATGAGCAGTTCTTC.

This clonotype occurred a few times. This chain's CDR3 is CASSLFTVPQQETQYF. DNA of the CDR3: TGTGCCAGCAGTTTATTTACCGTACCCCAACAAGAGACCCAGTACTTC. The rearrangement joins TRBV28 to TRBJ2-5; D not certain. Germline V CDR1 and CDR2: MDHEN, SYDVKM. Trimming shortened V by 1 base and J by 2 bases, and 14 bases separated the two germline ends. The CDR3 is 16 residues long.

This clonotype has more than one count but fewer than ten. The chain combines TRBV3-1 with TRBJ1-2; D is perhaps TRBD1 (6 bases). CDR1 and CDR2 (germline): LGHDT, YNNKEL (reference sequence). The CDR3 sequence is 17 residues long. V lost 2 bases to trimming and J lost 4 bases, with 20 bases between them. For the CDR3, the DNA is TGTGCCAGCAGCCAACTTGGGACATCGGTTGGTAGCTATGGCTACACCTTC. As protein: CASSQLGTSVGSYGYTF.

The CDR3, as DNA: TGTGCCAGCAGCTCAAGCCACCAGGGCAGTAATTCACCCCTCCACTTT. Protein: CASSSSHQGSNSPLHF. The chain couples TRBV5-4 to TRBJ1-6, with a tentative D call TRBD1 (5 bases). The V and J ends lost 3 bases and 6 bases respectively, with 16 bases between them. The CDR3 length is 16 residues. Germline CDR1 is SGHNT and CDR2 is YYREEE (reference sequence).

This clonotype was seen many times. This chain joins TRBV28 and TRBJ2-1, with 13 bases identical to TRBD2. V trimming: 5 bases; J trimming: 7 bases; junction bases outside the gene matches: 8. CDR1 and CDR2 (germline): MDHEN, SYDVKM. The length of the CDR3 is 16 residues. CDR3 protein: CASSLGLAGDRNEQFF. CDR3 coding DNA: TGTGCCAGCAGTCTAGGACTAGCGGGAGATAGGAATGAGCAGTTCTTC.

A few counts support this clonotype. The rearrangement joins TRBV9 to TRBJ2-7, with 8 bases identical to TRBD1. Germline assignment: CDR1 SGDLS and CDR2 YYNGEE. This CDR3 region has 15 residues. V trimming: 3 bases; J trimming: 2 bases; junction bases outside the gene matches: 7. The CDR3 reads CASSAGTGTTYEQYF. CDR3 sequence (DNA): TGTGCCAGCAGCGCCGGGACAGGCACGACCTACGAGCAGTACTTC. Together with reference TRBV9 and TRBJ2-7, the CDR3 gives the full variable domain: DSGVTQTPKHLITATGQRVTLRCSPRSGDLSVYWYQQSLDQGLQFLIQYYNGEERAKGNILERFSAQQFPDLHSELNLSSLELGDSALYFCASSAGTGTTYEQYFGPGTRLTVT.

The gene calls are TRBV7-9 and TRBJ1-2; perhaps TRBD1 as D (5 bases). Germline V CDR1 and CDR2: SEHNR, FQNEAQ (reference sequence). V lost 4 bases and J 1 base, leaving 22 bases between the germline ends. The CDR3 is made up of 18 amino acids. In DNA form, the CDR3 reads TGTGCCAGCAGCTCCTCTCCCATAGACAGTCTTCTTAACTATGGCTACACCTTC. Its translation: CASSSSPIDSLLNYGYTF.

This clonotype came up a few times. The chain recombines TRBV12-3 or TRBV12-4 with TRBJ1-1, with 7 bases fitting TRBD1. V shed 6 bases, J shed 0 bases, and the junction held 10 bases outside the gene matches. This CDR3 contains 16 residues. The CDR3 DNA follows: TGTGCCAGCAGCCTCGGACAGGACCTTTTGAACACTGAAGCTTTCTTT. It encodes CASSLGQDLLNTEAFF.

In this sample, this clonotype turned up many times. The rearrangement links TRBV30 to TRBJ1-2; D not resolved. Per germline, CDR1 GTSNPN and CDR2 SVGIG (reference sequence). The CDR3 contains 15 residues. V gave up 1 base and J gave up 4 bases, with 16 bases separating them. CDR3 sequence: CAWSGADWPFYGYTF. For the CDR3, the DNA is TGTGCCTGGAGTGGCGCAGATTGGCCCTTCTATGGCTACACCTTC.

Many counts were recorded for this clonotype. The gene calls are TRBV7-3 and TRBJ1-1; TRBD1 aligns across 7 bases. Germline lookup yields CDR1 SGHTA and CDR2 FQGTGA. Trimming took 5 bases from V and 5 from J; bases not matched to a gene: 11. CDR3 size: 15 residues. CDR3 nucleotides: TGTGCCAGCAGCCCCTCACAGGGGCGATGGACTGAAGCTTTCTTT. It encodes CASSPSQGRWTEAFF.

This chain joins TRBV5-4 and TRBJ2-5, with 12 positions matching TRBD2. The CDR3 spans 16 residues. V trimming: 7 bases; J trimming: 1 base; junction bases outside the gene matches: 8. The V gene's germline CDR1 is SGHNT and CDR2 YYREEE (reference sequence). The CDR3 sequence: CASGPLLAGGQETQYF. The CDR3 DNA is TGTGCCAGCGGCCCTCTACTAGCGGGGGGCCAAGAGACCCAGTACTTC.

This chain joins TRBV15 and TRBJ2-2; TRBD2 might be the D (5 bases). Between the trimmed V and J ends, which lost 7 bases and 1 base, there was a span of 10 bases. Germline values: CDR1 LNHNV, CDR2 YYDKDF (reference sequence). CDR3 size: 14 residues. As DNA, the CDR3 is TGTGCCACCACCCCGGGGAGGAACACCGGGGAGCTGTTTTTT. Its translation: CATTPGRNTGELFF.

There are many counts of this clonotype. The chain couples TRBV11-2 to TRBJ2-1; 13 bases are a match to TRBD2. Germline CDR1 reads SGHAT; CDR2 reads FQNNGV. The CDR3 has 14 amino acids. V dropped 5 bases and J dropped 10; count of bases not matched to a gene: 5. The CDR3 reads CASSGLAGEHEQFF. The CDR3 DNA is TGTGCCAGCAGCGGACTAGCGGGGGAACACGAGCAGTTCTTC.

The V gene is TRBV7-6, the J gene TRBJ1-1; possibly TRBD1 for D (6 bases). Deletions cut 5 bases from V and 0 bases from J, with 16 bases between. Germline V lookup: CDR1 SGHVS, CDR2 FNYEAQ. The CDR3 sequence is 16 residues long. The CDR3, as DNA: TGTGCCAGCAGCCTAAGGTCAGGGGTTATGAACACTGAAGCTTTCTTT. Encoded protein: CASSLRSGVMNTEAFF.

This chain joins TRBV9 and TRBJ2-2; the D call may be TRBD1 or TRBD2 (5 bases each). The CDR3 loop spans 15 amino acids. From germline, CDR1 is SGDLS and CDR2 YYNGEE. V was shortened by 4 bases and J by 1 base, with 11 bases between the two germline ends. The CDR3 is CASSPYGGNTGELFF. CDR3 nucleotide sequence: TGTGCCAGCAGCCCTTATGGGGGGAACACCGGGGAGCTGTTTTTT.

The V call is TRBV30, the J call TRBJ2-5, with D possibly matching TRBD2 (6 bases). CDR1 and CDR2 (germline): GTSNPN, SVGIG (reference sequence). CDR3 length: 16 amino acids. Trimming took 0 bases from V and 5 from J, leaving 19 bases between them. DNA for the CDR3: TGTGCCTGGAGTGTTGAAAAGGGAGGTGTCCGGGAGACCCAGTACTTC. Translated, it gives CAWSVEKGGVRETQYF.

This clonotype occurred a few times. V gene TRBV4-1 combines with J gene TRBJ2-7; tentative D call: TRBD1 (6 bases). Germline V CDR1 and CDR2: MGHRA, YSYEKL. V was shortened by 2 bases and J by 4 bases, with 15 bases between the two germline ends. CDR3 size: 15 residues. The CDR3 protein is CASSQTTGIEYEQYF. DNA for the CDR3: TGCGCCAGCAGCCAAACAACAGGGATCGAATACGAGCAGTACTTC.

The sample holds many counts of this clonotype. V usage is TRBV20-1 and J usage is TRBJ1-1, with D unresolved. CDR1 DFQATT and CDR2 SNEGSKA come from the germline V gene (reference sequence). Trimming shortened V by 3 bases and J by 2 bases, and 10 bases separated the two germline ends. This CDR3 contains 13 residues. As DNA, the CDR3 is TGCAGTGCTAGTTCAGGCGGTAACACTGAAGCTTTCTTT. This codes for CSASSGGNTEAFF.

On this clonotype itself: Sequence at one end of the junction differs from germline and may be a read error. The rearrangement joins TRBV5-1 to TRBJ2-5; no definite D call. CDR1 is SGHRS, CDR2 YFSETQ, per germline. The CDR3 runs 13 residues. The CDR3 DNA reads TGCGCCGGCAGCTTGGTGGACGTGCTGGGCCAGTACTTC. As protein: CAGSLVDVLGQYF.

This clonotype was observed at least ten times. This chain connects TRBV10-3 to TRBJ2-1, with 9 bases aligning to TRBD2. From germline, CDR1 is ENHRY and CDR2 SYGVKD. This CDR3 comprises 16 residues. Germline trimming cut 2 bases from V and 6 bases from J; bases unmatched to any gene: 8. This CDR3 reads CAISEGRLADTNEQFF. CDR3 nucleotides: TGTGCCATCAGTGAGGGGAGACTAGCGGACACCAATGAGCAGTTCTTC.

This chain connects TRBV4-2 to TRBJ1-1; D is uncertain. Trimming removed 0 bases from V and 0 bases from J, with 11 bases in between. CDR1 is LGHNA, CDR2 YNFKEQ, per germline. CDR3 length equals 16 residues. The CDR3 sequence is CASSQDVQAVNTEAFF. DNA for the CDR3: TGTGCCAGCAGCCAAGATGTCCAGGCCGTGAACACTGAAGCTTTCTTT.

The V call is TRBV5-4, the J call TRBJ1-1; 7 nucleotides line up with TRBD1. The CDR3 consists of 15 residues. V was pared by 8 bases and J by 5 bases, with 15 bases of the junction left unmatched. Germline V gene lookup returns CDR1 SGHNT and CDR2 YYREEE (reference sequence). DNA of the CDR3: TGTGCCAGTCGCGGATCGCGTCAGGGGGGAACTGAAGCTTTCTTT. It yields the protein CASRGSRQGGTEAFF. The full variable domain, with the rest looked up from reference TRBV5-4 and TRBJ1-1, is ETGVTQSPTHLIKTRGQQVTLRCSSQSGHNTVSWYQQALGQGPQFIFQYYREEENGRGNFPPRFSGLQFPNYSSELNVNALELDDSALYLCASRGSRQGGTEAFFGQGTRLTVV.

The chain links TRBV4-1 to TRBJ2-3; TRBD2 might be the D (5 bases). Trimming removed 2 bases at V and 6 bases at J, with 15 bases between. Germline lookup yields CDR1 MGHRA and CDR2 YSYEKL. This CDR3 is built from 15 residues. CDR3 sequence reads: CASSQRVGGWDTQYF. CDR3 sequence (DNA): TGCGCCAGCAGCCAAAGGGTAGGAGGATGGGATACGCAGTATTTT.

This clonotype came up a few times. The CDR3 spells CASSHLGRGDEQFF. The CDR3 DNA is TGCGCCAGCAGCCACCTCGGGCGGGGCGATGAGCAGTTCTTC. The chain employs TRBV4-1 and TRBJ2-1, with D possibly matching TRBD2 (6 bases). This CDR3 has 14 amino acids. V lost 3 bases and J lost 8, with 14 bases in between. Germline CDR1 and CDR2: MGHRA and YSYEKL.

This clonotype was picked up a small number of times. This rearrangement joins TRBV30 to TRBJ1-1; 7 bases are a match to TRBD1. The germline gives CDR1 GTSNPN, CDR2 SVGIG (reference sequence). This CDR3 region has 15 residues. Losses at the gene ends were 4 bases for V and 4 bases for J; bases not matched to a gene: 12. CDR3 nucleotides: TGTGCCTGGATTCTACCTGCCCAGGGGGGCACTGAAGCTTTCTTT. As protein: CAWILPAQGGTEAFF.

The V gene is TRBV20-1, the J gene TRBJ2-1; 8 bases agree with TRBD1. The CDR3 length is 14 residues. J lost 4 bases, V lost 7 bases, and 9 bases had no gene match. Germline V gene sequence: CDR1 DFQATT, CDR2 SNEGSKA (reference sequence). The CDR3 sequence is CSGISGGAYNEQFF. The CDR3 bases are TGCAGTGGAATCTCAGGGGGCGCATACAATGAGCAGTTCTTC.

This chain links TRBV15 with TRBJ2-1; 7 nucleotides match TRBD2. The CDR3 is 14 amino acids. CDR1 LNHNV and CDR2 YYDKDF come from the germline V gene (reference sequence). V gave up 1 base and J gave up 8 bases; unmatched junction bases: 5. CDR3 residues: CATSRGGSVDEQFF. CDR3 in DNA: TGTGCCACCAGCAGAGGCGGGAGCGTCGATGAGCAGTTCTTC.

This clonotype was counted at least ten times. The chain joins TRBV28 to TRBJ1-2, with D possibly matching TRBD1 (6 bases). There are 15 residues in the CDR3. Trimming took 8 bases from V and 6 from J, leaving 22 bases between them. CDR1 and CDR2 (germline): MDHEN, SYDVKM. For the CDR3, the DNA is TGTGCCAGCGGGGCTCTTACAGGGAGGGTGGATGGCTACACCTTC. It specifies CASGALTGRVDGYTF.

The sample holds a few counts of this clonotype. The V gene is TRBV5-6, the J gene TRBJ1-5; TRBD1 matches at 8 bases. This CDR3 has 15 residues. CDR1 is SGHDT and CDR2 is YYEEEE in the germline V gene. V dropped 3 bases and J dropped 6; count of bases not matched to a gene: 8. CDR3 protein: CASSSLDRDGQPQHF. In nucleotides, the CDR3 is TGTGCCAGCAGCTCTTTGGACAGGGATGGTCAGCCCCAGCATTTT.

This clonotype was counted ten times or more. The chain carries TRBV30 and TRBJ1-6; unclear D gene. Trimming stripped 0 bases from V and 10 bases from J, with 4 bases between. Germline CDR1 is GTSNPN and CDR2 is SVGIG (reference sequence). This CDR3 is 11 amino acids long. CDR3 loop: CAWSVGSPLHF. The CDR3 coding sequence is TGTGCCTGGAGTGTAGGGTCACCCCTCCACTTT.